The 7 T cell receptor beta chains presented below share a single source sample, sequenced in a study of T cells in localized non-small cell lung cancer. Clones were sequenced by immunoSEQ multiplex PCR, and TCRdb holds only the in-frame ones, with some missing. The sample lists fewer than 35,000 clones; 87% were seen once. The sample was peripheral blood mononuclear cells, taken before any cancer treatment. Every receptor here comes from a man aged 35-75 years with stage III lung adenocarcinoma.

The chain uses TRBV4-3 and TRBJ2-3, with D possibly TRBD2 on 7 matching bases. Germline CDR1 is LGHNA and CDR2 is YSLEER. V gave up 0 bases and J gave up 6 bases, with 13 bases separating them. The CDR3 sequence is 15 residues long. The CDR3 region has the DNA TGCGCCAGCAGCCAAGAAACGGGGGGCTTGGATACGCAGTATTTT. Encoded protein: CASSQETGGLDTQYF.

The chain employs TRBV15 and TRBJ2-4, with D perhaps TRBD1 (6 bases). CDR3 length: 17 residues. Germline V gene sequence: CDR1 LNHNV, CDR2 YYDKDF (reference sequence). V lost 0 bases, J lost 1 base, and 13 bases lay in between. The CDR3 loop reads CATSRDQRGIAKNIQYF. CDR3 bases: TGTGCCACCAGCAGAGATCAGAGGGGGATCGCCAAAAACATTCAGTACTTC.

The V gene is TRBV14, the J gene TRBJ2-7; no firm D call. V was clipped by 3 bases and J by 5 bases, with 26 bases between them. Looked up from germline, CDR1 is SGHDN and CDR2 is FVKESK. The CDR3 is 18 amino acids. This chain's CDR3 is CASSHVLGFVRPKDEQYF. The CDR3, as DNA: TGTGCCAGCAGCCATGTTTTGGGTTTCGTTCGCCCCAAGGACGAGCAGTACTTC.

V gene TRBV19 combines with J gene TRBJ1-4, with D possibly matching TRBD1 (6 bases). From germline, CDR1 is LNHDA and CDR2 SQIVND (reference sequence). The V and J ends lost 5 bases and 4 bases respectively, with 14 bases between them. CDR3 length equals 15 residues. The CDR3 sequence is CASSGGGGHNEKLFF. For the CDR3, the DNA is TGTGCCAGTAGTGGGGGCGGCGGCCATAATGAAAAACTGTTTTTT.

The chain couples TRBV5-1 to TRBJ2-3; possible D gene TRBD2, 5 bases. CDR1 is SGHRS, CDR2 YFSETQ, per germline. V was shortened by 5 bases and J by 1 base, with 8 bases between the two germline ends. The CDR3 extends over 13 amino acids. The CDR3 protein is CASSQRRTDTQYF. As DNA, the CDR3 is TGCGCCAGCAGTCAGCGGCGCACAGATACGCAGTATTTT.

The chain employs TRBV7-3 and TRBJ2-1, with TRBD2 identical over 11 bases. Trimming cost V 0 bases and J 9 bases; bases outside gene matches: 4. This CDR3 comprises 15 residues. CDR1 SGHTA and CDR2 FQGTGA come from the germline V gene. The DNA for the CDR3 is TGTGCCAGCAGCTTAACGACTAGCGGGGTGTCTGAGCAGTTCTTC. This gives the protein CASSLTTSGVSEQFF.

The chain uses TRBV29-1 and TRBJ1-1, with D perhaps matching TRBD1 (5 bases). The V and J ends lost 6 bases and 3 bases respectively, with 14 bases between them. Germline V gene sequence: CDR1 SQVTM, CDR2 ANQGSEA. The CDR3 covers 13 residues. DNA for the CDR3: TGCAGCGTCGTTCAGGGACGGTACACTGAAGCTTTCTTT. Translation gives CSVVQGRYTEAFF. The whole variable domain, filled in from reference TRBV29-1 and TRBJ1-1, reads SAVISQKPSRDICQRGTSLTIQCQVDSQVTMMFWYRQQPGQSLTLIATANQGSEATYESGFVIDKFPISRPNLTFSTLTVSNMSPEDSSIYLCSVVQGRYTEAFFGQGTRLTVV.